The source of this TCR beta chain is a study of blood T cells in healthy people across ages. The study, taken as a whole, reports: It was the long-lived donors that had more naive CD4+ cells and higher diversity than aged donors.

Each of the donors had about 9.9 milliliters of peripheral blood drawn into EDTA-treated Vacutainer tubes. The V gene's germline CDR1 is SGHKS and CDR2 YYEKEE (reference sequence). The V segment lost 0 bases and the J segment 4 bases; nucleotides outside the gene matches: 3. This CDR3 is 15 amino acids long. With a J-beta primer mix and a sample-barcoded 5' primer, a second PCR ran roughly 6 to 11 cycles. Each cDNA molecule was tagged by a template-switch adaptor that had 12 random nucleotides. Each CDR3 protein is one row after TCRdb ran MiXCR on the 5' RACE reads. The repertoire holds fewer than 700,000 distinct CDR3 sequences, approximately 40% seen once, with about 32% in the top ten. This clonotype was counted between two and nine times. No antigen is known for it.

This receptor was identified in a man of 80 years or more in good health. The chain joins TRBV5-5 to TRBJ2-1; 8 bases agree with TRBD2. Sequencing was performed on blood. The CDR3, as DNA: TGTGCCAGCAGCTTGGCGACGGGGGGGTACAATGAGCAGTTCTTC. Translation gives CASSLATGGYNEQFF.